These T cell receptor beta chains were read from a single sample in a study of T cell responses to AZD1222 COVID-19 vaccine. Here immunoSEQ multiplex PCR was the method, and the copy in TCRdb shows in-frame clones only, minus some. The data contain 77,000 or so clones, roughly 87% of them singletons. The sequenced sample was peripheral blood, obtained 28 days after the second AZD1222 dose. These receptors were obtained from an adult who received the AZD1222 COVID-19 vaccine. The CDR3 runs from the conserved cysteine through the conserved F or W. D genes are given only for firm matches. The size of a clone is reported for some rows only, either as once, few or many, or as a class for expanded clones.

abundance	v_gene	d_gene	j_gene	CDR3aa	CDR3nt
NA	TRBV6-1	NA	TRBJ1-2	CASSEGGVAGYTF	TGTGCCAGCAGTGAAGGCGGGGTGGCGGGCTACACCTTC
NA	TRBV7-9	NA	TRBJ2-1	CASRRLRDAQQFF	TGTGCCAGCCGCCGCCTCCGGGACGCGCAGCAGTTCTTC
NA	TRBV21-1	NA	TRBJ2-3	CASSKRKQGETQYF	TGTGCCAGCAGCAAGCGCAAACAGGGGGAAACGCAGTATTTT
NA	TRBV7-2	TRBD2	TRBJ2-7	CASSLLAGGSEQYF	TGTGCCAGCAGCTTATTAGCGGGGGGATCGGAGCAGTACTTC
once	TRBV19	TRBD1	TRBJ2-7	CASGWDSSNEQYF	TGTGCCAGTGGATGGGACAGCTCCAACGAGCAGTACTTC
NA	TRBV6-5	NA	TRBJ2-7	CASKPGRIYEQYF	TGTGCCAGCAAACCGGGACGGATCTACGAGCAGTACTTC
NA	TRBV15	NA	TRBJ2-1	CATSSEGTYNEQFF	TGTGCCACCAGCTCCGAGGGAACCTACAATGAGCAGTTCTTC
NA	TRBV24-1	NA	TRBJ2-3	CATSDPMDIDTQYF	TGTGCCACCAGTGACCCTATGGACATCGATACGCAGTATTTT
NA	TRBV7-2	NA	TRBJ1-6	CASSGTEIQEPLHF	TGTGCCAGCAGCGGAACGGAAATTCAGGAACCCCTCCACTTT
NA	TRBV6-5	TRBD1	TRBJ1-2	CASRLEHRGDYGYTF	TGTGCCAGCAGGCTCGAACACAGGGGCGACTATGGCTACACCTTC
NA	TRBV6-5	NA	TRBJ1-3	CASSAGFSGNTIYF	TGTGCCAGCAGCGCAGGGTTTAGCGGAAACACCATATATTTT
NA	TRBV30	NA	TRBJ2-2	CAWSAGLVSNTGELFF	TGTGCCTGGAGCGCAGGGCTCGTCTCGAACACCGGGGAGCTGTTTTTT
NA	TRBV4-3	NA	TRBJ1-5	CASSQVWGVSNQPQHF	TGCGCCAGCAGCCAGGTTTGGGGGGTTAGCAATCAGCCCCAGCATTTT
NA	TRBV30	NA	TRBJ1-6	CAWSGGANSPLHF	TGTGCCTGGAGTGGGGGGGCTAATTCACCCCTCCACTTT
few	TRBV28	NA	TRBJ1-1	CASVLSAGPNTEAFF	TGTGCCAGCGTACTTTCGGCCGGTCCGAACACTGAAGCTTTCTTT
NA	TRBV20-1	NA	TRBJ2-7	CSASPATLSSYEQYF	TGCAGTGCTAGTCCTGCGACACTTAGCTCCTACGAGCAGTACTTC
NA	TRBV10-3	NA	TRBJ2-1	CAISEASANEQFF	TGTGCCATCAGTGAGGCTAGCGCGAATGAGCAGTTCTTC
NA	TRBV7-9	NA	TRBJ1-2	CASSLNIGQGYTF	TGTGCCAGCAGCTTAAATATAGGCCAAGGCTACACCTTC
NA	TRBV6-2/TRBV6-3	TRBD1	TRBJ1-1	CASSSGQGNTEAFF	TGTGCCAGCAGTTCAGGACAGGGGAACACTGAAGCTTTCTTT
once	TRBV7-8	TRBD1	TRBJ1-3	CASSLAGGGGNTIYF	TGTGCCAGCAGCTTAGCAGGAGGGGGCGGAAACACCATATATTTT
many	TRBV19	TRBD2	TRBJ2-3	CASRRAGGTYTDTQYF	TGTGCCAGTAGGCGAGCGGGGGGGACATACACAGATACGCAGTATTTT
once	TRBV29-1	NA	TRBJ1-1	CSVEREGTEAFF	TGCAGCGTTGAGAGGGAGGGCACTGAAGCTTTCTTT
NA	TRBV30	NA	TRBJ1-3	CAWRRGSGNTIYF	TGTGCCTGGAGGAGGGGATCTGGAAACACCATATATTTT
NA	TRBV2	TRBD1	TRBJ1-2	CASVEDRNYGYTF	TGTGCCAGCGTCGAGGACAGGAACTATGGCTACACCTTC
NA	TRBV5-1	TRBD2	TRBJ2-1	CASSLVPTSQENNEQFF	TGCGCCAGCAGCTTGGTACCGACTAGCCAAGAGAACAATGAGCAGTTCTTC
NA	TRBV19	NA	TRBJ1-1	CASSIKRNTEAFF	TGTGCCAGTAGTATTAAACGGAACACTGAAGCTTTCTTT
NA	TRBV7-2	NA	TRBJ1-5	CASSLDMGFGQPQHF	TGTGCCAGCAGCTTAGATATGGGCTTCGGTCAGCCCCAGCATTTT
once	TRBV29-1	TRBD2	TRBJ2-3	CSAGGAGGTDTQYF	TGCAGCGCTGGGGGAGCGGGGGGGACAGATACGCAGTATTTT
once	TRBV5-5	NA	TRBJ1-1	CASSLVVSMNTEAFF	TGTGCCAGCAGCTTGGTCGTGAGTATGAACACTGAAGCTTTCTTT
once	TRBV7-2	NA	TRBJ2-4	CASSLAGAGNIQYF	TGTGCCAGCAGCTTAGCGGGGGCGGGAAACATTCAGTACTTC
few	TRBV5-1	NA	TRBJ1-1	CASRFAGSSTEAFF	TGCGCCAGCAGGTTTGCAGGTTCTTCCACTGAAGCTTTCTTT
NA	TRBV7-8	TRBD1	TRBJ1-5	CASSSTGTGRGGNQPQHF	TGTGCCAGCAGCTCCACCGGGACAGGGCGAGGCGGCAATCAGCCCCAGCATTTT
NA	TRBV11-1	NA	TRBJ2-7	CASSSSYEQYF	TGTGCCAGCAGCTCATCCTACGAGCAGTACTTC
NA	TRBV28	NA	TRBJ1-6	CASRIEVNSPLHF	TGTGCCAGCAGGATCGAGGTTAATTCACCCCTCCACTTT
NA	TRBV27	NA	TRBJ2-1	CASTPTGGLDEQFF	TGTGCCAGCACTCCGACCGGGGGTCTCGATGAGCAGTTCTTC
NA	TRBV5-1	NA	TRBJ1-2	CASSLAGRGGYTF	TGCGCCAGCAGCTTGGCGGGGAGAGGTGGCTACACCTTC
NA	TRBV28	NA	TRBJ2-4	CASTPLAKNIQYF	TGTGCCAGCACACCCTTAGCCAAAAACATTCAGTACTTC
NA	TRBV19	NA	TRBJ2-7	CATRDAYEQYF	TGTGCCACGAGGGACGCCTACGAGCAGTACTTC
NA	TRBV6-5	NA	TRBJ2-3	CASLRSPLNPDTQYF	TGTGCCAGCCTCCGGTCACCCTTAAACCCAGATACGCAGTATTTT
NA	TRBV29-1	NA	TRBJ1-4	CSVDNNEKLFF	TGCAGCGTTGACAATAACGAAAAACTGTTTTTT
NA	TRBV13	NA	TRBJ1-1	CASSAPARGNTEAFF	TGTGCCAGCAGCGCACCCGCGAGGGGTAACACTGAAGCTTTCTTT
NA	TRBV5-1	NA	TRBJ2-2	CASSLGHAGGTGELFF	TGCGCCAGCAGCTTGGGGCATGCTGGGGGCACCGGGGAGCTGTTTTTT
NA	TRBV7-2	NA	TRBJ2-1	CASSLASYNEQFF	TGTGCCAGCAGCTTAGCAAGCTACAATGAGCAGTTCTTC
NA	TRBV7-9	NA	TRBJ2-7	CASSPAGTPRPYEQYF	TGTGCCAGCAGCCCCGCTGGGACTCCAAGACCCTACGAGCAGTACTTC
NA	TRBV18	NA	TRBJ2-1	CASSPAGIGSDNEQFF	TGTGCCAGCTCACCAGCGGGGATCGGCTCGGACAATGAGCAGTTCTTC
NA	TRBV28	TRBD1	TRBJ2-7	CASRPRGQGAVREQYF	TGTGCCAGCAGACCGCGGGGACAGGGGGCGGTCAGGGAGCAGTACTTC
NA	TRBV14	NA	TRBJ1-4	CASSHGGTNEKLFF	TGTGCCAGCAGCCACGGGGGAACTAATGAAAAACTGTTTTTT
NA	TRBV4-3	NA	TRBJ1-2	CASSQSRHWSYGYTF	TGCGCCAGCAGCCAATCCAGGCATTGGAGCTATGGCTACACCTTC